These T cell receptor beta chains were read from a single sample in a study of shared clonotypes between healthy human individuals. This table comes from immunoSEQ multiplex PCR, and its TCRdb copy is limited to in-frame clones, with some not included. Of about 980,000 clones in the sample, 76% were seen once. Material: memory CD4+ T cells sorted from blood. These receptors were obtained from a man aged 18 to 30 in good health. CDR3s include the opening cysteine and the closing phenylalanine or tryptophan. D genes are given only for firm matches. Some rows mark clone size as missing; the rest say once, few, many or name a class of expanded clone.

V	J	size	D	CDR3	DNA
TRBV9	TRBJ1-5	many	.	CASSVAGDNVQPQHF	TGTGCCAGCAGCGTAGCAGGTGATAATGTTCAGCCCCAGCATTTT
TRBV10-3	TRBJ1-6	once	TRBD1	CAISESTTGGLDSPLHF	TGTGCCATCAGTGAGAGTACGACAGGGGGCTTAGATTCACCCCTCCACTTT
TRBV27	TRBJ2-7	.	.	CASSLLGPYEQYF	TGTGCCAGCAGTTTATTAGGACCCTACGAGCAGTACTTC
TRBV11-2	TRBJ2-1	.	.	CASSIDRNRLNEQFF	TGTGCCAGCAGCATAGACAGAAATAGACTCAATGAGCAGTTCTTC
TRBV5-4	TRBJ2-1	.	TRBD2	CASSLLLAGDRYNEQFF	TGTGCCAGCAGCTTGTTACTAGCGGGAGATAGATACAATGAGCAGTTCTTC
TRBV9	TRBJ1-4	.	.	CASSVGTGGEKLFF	TGTGCCAGCAGCGTAGGTACCGGAGGTGAAAAACTGTTTTTT
TRBV28	TRBJ1-5	once	TRBD1	CASSSGAGGSNQPQHF	TGTGCCAGCAGTTCCGGGGCAGGGGGGAGCAATCAGCCCCAGCATTTT
TRBV25-1	TRBJ1-1	.	.	CASSDPPQTWGAFF	TGTGCCAGCAGTGACCCGCCTCAAACTTGGGGAGCTTTCTTT
TRBV29-1	TRBJ2-2	.	TRBD2	CSVDPAGAGELFF	TGCAGCGTTGACCCCGCGGGGGCCGGGGAGCTGTTTTTT
TRBV2	TRBJ1-1	few	.	CASTLGQIMNTEAFF	TGTGCCAGCACCTTAGGACAGATCATGAACACTGAAGCTTTCTTT
TRBV12-5	TRBJ1-1	.	TRBD1	CASGLVTGGNTEAFF	TGTGCTAGTGGTTTGGTTACAGGGGGGAACACTGAAGCTTTCTTT